The T cell receptor beta chain described here comes from a study of T cell responses to AZD1222 COVID-19 vaccine. General study results and limits: Nearly half of spike-specific TCRs reportedly go after variant regions that carry no mutations. The number of AZD1222 recipients seropositive at baseline was only five to seven. Across the whole spike, CD4 TCRs peaked at regions 160-218 and 743-854.

Trimming removed 3 bases from V and 7 bases from J, with 8 bases in between. The CDR3 has 12 residues. The germline gives CDR1 SGDLS, CDR2 YYNGEE. The assay was immunoSEQ multiplex PCR, and TCRdb's table has in-frame clones only and misses some. The data hold about 120,000 clones, with roughly nine tenths observed a single time. This clone was counted a single time. What it binds is not known. The chain joins TRBV9 to TRBJ2-1, with D maybe TRBD1 (5 bases). The sample was peripheral blood, taken on day 0 of AZD1222 vaccination. The sequence was collected from an adult in good health. CDR3 sequence: CASSETENEQFF. CDR3 bases: TGTGCCAGCAGCGAGACAGAGAATGAGCAGTTCTTC. The full variable domain, completed using reference TRBV9 and TRBJ2-1, is DSGVTQTPKHLITATGQRVTLRCSPRSGDLSVYWYQQSLDQGLQFLIQYYNGEERAKGNILERFSAQQFPDLHSELNLSSLELGDSALYFCASSETENEQFFGPGTRLTVL.